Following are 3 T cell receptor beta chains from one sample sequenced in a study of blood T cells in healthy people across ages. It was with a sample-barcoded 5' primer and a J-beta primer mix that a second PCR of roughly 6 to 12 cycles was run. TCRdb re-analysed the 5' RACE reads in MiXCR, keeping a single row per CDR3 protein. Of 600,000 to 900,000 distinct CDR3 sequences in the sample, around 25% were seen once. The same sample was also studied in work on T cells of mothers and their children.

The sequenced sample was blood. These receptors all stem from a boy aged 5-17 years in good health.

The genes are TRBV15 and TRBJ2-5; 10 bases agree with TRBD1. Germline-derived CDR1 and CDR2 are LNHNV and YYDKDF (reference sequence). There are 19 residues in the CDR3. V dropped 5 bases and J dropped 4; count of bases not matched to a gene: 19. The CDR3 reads CATSFPQEGQGVWGETQYF. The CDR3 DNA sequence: TGTGCCACCAGCTTCCCTCAGGAAGGACAGGGGGTTTGGGGAGAGACCCAGTACTTC.

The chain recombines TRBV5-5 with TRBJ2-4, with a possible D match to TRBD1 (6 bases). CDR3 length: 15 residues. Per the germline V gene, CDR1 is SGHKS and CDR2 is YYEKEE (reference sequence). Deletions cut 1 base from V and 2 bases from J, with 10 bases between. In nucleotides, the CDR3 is TGTGCCAGCAGCTTGTACAGGGTACCCAAAAACATTCAGTACTTC. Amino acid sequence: CASSLYRVPKNIQYF. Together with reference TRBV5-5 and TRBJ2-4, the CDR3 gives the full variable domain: DAGVTQSPTHLIKTRGQQVTLRCSPISGHKSVSWYQQVLGQGPQFIFQYYEKEERGRGNFPDRFSARQFPNYSSELNVNALLLGDSALYLCASSLYRVPKNIQYFGAGTRLSVL.

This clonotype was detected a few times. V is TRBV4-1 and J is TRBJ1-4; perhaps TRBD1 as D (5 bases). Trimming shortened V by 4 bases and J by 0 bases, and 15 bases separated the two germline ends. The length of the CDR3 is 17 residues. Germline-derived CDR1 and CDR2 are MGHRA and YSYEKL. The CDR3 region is CASSPQLGPATNEKLFF. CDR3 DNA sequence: TGCGCCAGCAGCCCCCAGCTGGGGCCGGCAACTAATGAAAAACTGTTTTTT.